These T cell receptor beta chains were read from a single sample in a study of blood T cell repertoires in COVID-19. Profiled with immunoSEQ multiplex PCR; TCRdb holds only in-frame clones, not every one. The table lists 15,000 to 20,000 clones, 65% to 85% of them singletons. The material sequenced was peripheral blood. The receptors were gathered from a human donor in a cohort sampled during active COVID-19. Both conserved end residues are part of each CDR3. Fields, in order: clone size, J gene, V gene, D gene, CDR3 DNA, CDR3 protein. The D gene is left open where the match is weak. The size field is filled for only some rows; it gives once, few, many or a size class.

NA TRBJ1-5 TRBV6-2/TRBV6-3 NA TGTGCCAGCAGTGACAGCTTCAATCAGCCCCAGCATTTT CASSDSFNQPQHF
few TRBJ2-1 TRBV29-1 TRBD2 TGCAGCGTTGGAAGGGTTTCCGGGACTAGCGTTTACAATGAGCAGTTCTTC CSVGRVSGTSVYNEQFF
NA TRBJ1-4 TRBV2 NA TGTGCCAGCAGAGATCAGACAACTAATGAAAAACTGTTTTTT CASRDQTTNEKLFF
NA TRBJ2-7 TRBV6-2/TRBV6-3 NA TGTGCCAGCAGCCCCGTTGCCTACGAGCAGTACTTC CASSPVAYEQYF
NA TRBJ1-2 TRBV19 TRBD1 TGTGCCAGTAGTATAGGGGACAGGATTAACTATGGCTACACCTTC CASSIGDRINYGYTF
NA TRBJ1-1 TRBV11-3 NA TGTGCCAGCAGCTTAGCAGGGAACACTGAAGCTTTCTTT CASSLAGNTEAFF
NA TRBJ1-4 TRBV7-2 TRBD1 TGTGCCAGCAGCATTCGACAGGGGGCGAGTGAAAAACTGTTTTTT CASSIRQGASEKLFF
NA TRBJ2-6 TRBV28 NA TGTGCCAGCAGTTTATTGGAGGGGAGCTCTGGGGCCAACGTCCTGACTTTC CASSLLEGSSGANVLTF
NA TRBJ1-4 TRBV9 NA TGTGCCAGCAGCGTAGGAAAGGGGCCGGGCGAAAAACTGTTTTTT CASSVGKGPGEKLFF
few TRBJ2-1 TRBV15 TRBD2 TGTGCCACCAGCAGAGGTCCCGGGACTAGCGGTACATCTGGGGTCTTC CATSRGPGTSGTSGVF
NA TRBJ2-7 TRBV28 TRBD1 TGTGCCAGCAGTCGACGGGACAGGGGAAGGGCGAGCTCCTACGAGCAGTACTTC CASSRRDRGRASSYEQYF
NA TRBJ2-5 TRBV7-8 NA TGTGCCAGCAGCTTAGCGGGAGCGGAGACCCAGTACTTC CASSLAGAETQYF
NA TRBJ2-7 TRBV5-6 TRBD2 TGTGCCAGCAGCATGCGGGGGTACGAGCAGTACTTC CASSMRGYEQYF
NA TRBJ2-7 TRBV28 TRBD2 TGTGCCAGCAGTTCCCCTTCTAGCGGGGGCAAACGGTACGAGCAGTACTTC CASSSPSSGGKRYEQYF